The clone carrying this T cell receptor (beta chain) was detected many times. These data originate in a study of human T cells and chemical hapten exposure. One entry per CDR3 protein results from TCRdb running MiXCR on the RACE reads. The table records around 99,000 distinct CDR3 sequences, roughly 9.6% of them present only once. Between the trimmed V and J ends, which lost 3 bases and 5 bases, there was a span of 8 bases. Per the germline V gene, CDR1 is MNHEY and CDR2 is SVGEGT. CDR3 size: 12 residues. The sample's time point: patch test 2, 6 weeks after DPC sensitization. Described treatment: therapeutic diphenylcyclopropenone sensitization with weekly scalp DPC.

The gene calls are TRBV6-2 or TRBV6-3 and TRBJ2-7; D remains unclear. Sequencing used whole blood, obtained in connection with sensitization to the hapten diphenylcyclopropenone (DPC). The clonotype originates from a man aged 40-55 years with alopecia areata. Some clones in this sample may be carry-over from other donors' samples. CDR3 sequence: CASSYVVHEQYF. The CDR3 coding sequence is TGTGCCAGCAGTTATGTTGTGCACGAGCAGTACTTC.